This T cell receptor beta chain was obtained from a study of T cell repertoires in cytomegalovirus infection. Study findings and constraints: People with CMV and the relevant HLA were identified by cumulative public TCR beta family frequency. In two of eight donors, the top clonotype was HLA-C-restricted CMV-specific.

Germline V CDR1 and CDR2: MNHEY, SVGAGI. This CDR3 region has 15 residues. Germline trimming cut 6 bases from V and 0 bases from J; bases unmatched to any gene: 5. With respect to this clonotype: No antigen is known for it.

TCRdb reanalysed the reads using MiXCR and keeps one entry per CDR3 protein. The sample contains some 130,000 distinct CDR3 sequences, approximately 30% of which appear only once. The sequenced sample was CD8+ T cells from cultured PBMCs, obtained from culture after CMV antigen stimulation. The TCR sequence derives from a human donor in good health (CMV status not recorded). Some clones in this sample may be carry-over from other donors' samples. This chain uses TRBV6-5 with TRBJ2-7; 10 nucleotides agree with TRBD1. As DNA, the CDR3 is TGTGCCAGCAGACAGGGACAGGGGAGCTCCTACGAGCAGTACTTC. Translated, it gives CASRQGQGSSYEQYF.